The 20 T cell receptor beta chains given below trace back to one sample, sequenced in a study of early T cells in non-severe SARS-CoV-2 infection. TCRdb reanalysed the 5' RACE reads using MiXCR and keeps one entry per CDR3 protein. The repertoire holds about 26,000 distinct CDR3 sequences, approximately 5% seen once, with under 5% in the top ten. Sequencing was carried out using whole blood. The receptors stem from an adult who was a healthcare worker with PCR-confirmed SARS-CoV-2 infection or an uninfected control (not recorded which).

This clonotype is labeled medium-sized. This sequence joins TRBV6-5 and TRBJ1-2, with D uncertain. Germline CDR1 reads MNHEY; CDR2 reads SVGAGI. The V and J ends lost 2 bases and 3 bases respectively, with 7 bases between them. The CDR3 contains 13 residues. The CDR3 nucleotides are TGTGCCAGCAGTTACGGCAGCGACTATGGCTACACCTTC. Its protein is CASSYGSDYGYTF.

This clonotype has more than one count but fewer than ten. This chain joins TRBV20-1 and TRBJ1-1; D may be TRBD1 (6 bases). This CDR3 comprises 16 residues. Germline V lookup: CDR1 DFQATT, CDR2 SNEGSKA (reference sequence). Trimming cost V 0 bases and J 5 bases, with 19 bases left between them. The CDR3 coding sequence is TGCAGTGCTAGAGATACGGGGGGCCCTAGGAGTACTGAAGCTTTCTTT. Translation: CSARDTGGPRSTEAFF.

Comment on this clonotype: Since a much larger clone is just one base distant, this may be a read error. This sequence joins TRBV12-3 or TRBV12-4 and TRBJ2-7, with unresolved D. V was pared by 3 bases and J by 2 bases, with 2 bases between. The CDR3 extends over 11 amino acids. CDR3 loop: CASSFAYEQYF. CDR3 DNA sequence: TGTGCCAGCAGTTTCGCCTACGAGCAGTACTTC.

This clonotype was seen ten or more times. This chain joins TRBV4-2 and TRBJ2-1; no definite D call. The CDR3 covers 13 residues. V shed 4 bases and J shed 5 bases, with 9 bases lying between them. The V gene's germline CDR1 is LGHNA and CDR2 YNFKEQ. CDR3 sequence (DNA): TGTGCCAGCAGCCTTTACATAAACAATGAGCAGTTCTTC. It yields the protein CASSLYINNEQFF.

In its sample, this clonotype was seen a few times. The chain is built from TRBV13 and TRBJ2-3, with D possibly TRBD1 on 5 matching bases. Germline CDR1 PRHDT, CDR2 FYEKMQ (reference sequence). Trimming left V 7 bases short and J 4 bases short, with 15 bases between. The length of the CDR3 is 14 residues. The CDR3, as DNA: TGTGCCAGCAACGAAAGGGGTGTCCCAGATACGCAGTATTTT. Translation gives CASNERGVPDTQYF.

This clonotype was detected ten times or more. This sequence joins TRBV7-9 and TRBJ2-3; no firm D call. V was trimmed by 8 bases and J by 2 bases, leaving 5 bases between them. The germline CDR1 and CDR2 sequences are SEHNR and FQNEAQ (reference sequence). The length of the CDR3 is 11 residues. CDR3 DNA sequence: TGTGCCAGCGGGATCACAGATACGCAGTATTTT. It translates to CASGITDTQYF.

The sample holds many counts of this clonotype. The V and J genes are TRBV11-2 and TRBJ2-7, with TRBD1 as a possible D gene (6 bases). Trimming stripped 0 bases from V and 6 bases from J, with 15 bases between. CDR1 SGHAT and CDR2 FQNNGV come from the germline V gene. This CDR3 region has 15 residues. For the CDR3, the DNA is TGTGCCAGCAGCTTAGAAGCCGGACAGCTCGGCGAGCAGTACTTC. This sequence encodes CASSLEAGQLGEQYF.

This clonotype qualifies as medium-sized (0.01 to 0.1%). This rearrangement joins TRBV15 to TRBJ1-2, with 10 nucleotides matching TRBD1. This CDR3 region has 15 residues. Germline CDR1 and CDR2: LNHNV and YYDKDF (reference sequence). V lost 0 bases, J lost 7 bases, and 5 bases stayed unmatched. The CDR3 here is CATSRDRDRGSGYTF. The DNA for the CDR3 is TGTGCCACCAGCAGAGATCGGGACAGGGGCTCTGGCTACACCTTC. The full variable domain, rest sourced from reference TRBV15 and TRBJ1-2, is DAMVIQNPRYQVTQFGKPVTLSCSQTLNHNVMYWYQQKSSQAPKLLFHYYDKDFNNEADTPDNFQSRRPNTSFCFLDIRSPGLGDTAMYLCATSRDRDRGSGYTFGSGTRLTVV.

The chain is built from TRBV7-6 and TRBJ2-1; D call uncertain. This CDR3 is built from 15 residues. Trimming pared 2 bases from V and 9 bases from J, leaving 17 bases between. From germline, CDR1 is SGHVS and CDR2 FNYEAQ. This CDR3 reads CASSLRPGAVGEQFF. The CDR3 region has the DNA TGTGCCAGCAGCTTACGGCCGGGCGCGGTTGGTGAGCAGTTCTTC.

Worth noting for this clonotype: It may be a read error: a sequence one base away is much more abundant. This rearrangement joins TRBV3-1 to TRBJ2-1; the match to TRBD2 covers 8 bases. CDR3 length: 14 amino acids. CDR1 is LGHDT and CDR2 is YNNKEL in the germline V gene (reference sequence). Here the CDR3 reads CASSVTSGNNVQFF. The CDR3 nucleotides read TGTGCCAGCAGCGTTACTAGCGGAAACAATGTGCAGTTCTTC.

This clonotype showed up many times. The V and J genes are TRBV27 and TRBJ2-7; D possibly corresponds to TRBD1 (6 bases). With 2 bases removed from V and 0 bases from J, the gap between germline ends came to 11 bases. The CDR3 is 15 residues long. Per the germline V gene, CDR1 is MNHEY and CDR2 is SMNVEV (reference sequence). The CDR3 sequence is CASSLEGHLSYEQYF. The CDR3 DNA sequence: TGTGCCAGCAGTTTAGAGGGACACCTCTCCTACGAGCAGTACTTC.

In its sample, this clonotype was seen many times. The rearrangement uses TRBV4-3 and TRBJ1-1, with D uncertain. Germline CDR1 reads LGHNA; CDR2 reads YSLEER. Trimming left V 1 base short and J 0 bases short, with 3 bases between. This CDR3 has 13 residues. The CDR3 here is CASSQVMNTEAFF. Written as DNA, the CDR3 is TGCGCCAGCAGCCAAGTGATGAACACTGAAGCTTTCTTT.

The genes are TRBV5-4 and TRBJ2-7; perhaps TRBD2 as D (6 bases). V gave up 4 bases and J gave up 6 bases, with 20 bases separating them. Germline CDR1 SGHNT, CDR2 YYREEE (reference sequence). CDR3 size: 15 residues. The CDR3: CASSLPVGLLAEQYF. CDR3 in DNA: TGTGCCAGCAGCCTCCCTGTGGGACTTCTTGCCGAGCAGTACTTC.

This clonotype was recorded at least ten times. V gene TRBV6-2 or TRBV6-3 combines with J gene TRBJ2-7; no firm D call. The CDR3 is made up of 11 amino acids. CDR1 MNHEY and CDR2 SVGEGT come from the germline V gene. With 7 bases removed from V and 6 bases from J, the gap between germline ends came to 10 bases. The CDR3 coding sequence is TGTGCCAGCACCACGGGTGGCGAGCAGTACTTC. Translation gives CASTTGGEQYF.

This clonotype was seen a few times. This sequence joins TRBV7-3 and TRBJ2-7; 8 positions match TRBD1. V trimming: 5 bases; J trimming: 3 bases; junction bases outside the gene matches: 6. Germline-derived CDR1 and CDR2 are SGHTA and FQGTGA. The CDR3 contains 14 residues. The CDR3 loop is CASSRGGQGYEQYF. CDR3 nucleotides: TGTGCCAGCAGCCGGGGTGGACAGGGCTACGAGCAGTACTTC.

Ten or more counts support this clonotype. This chain links TRBV6-5 with TRBJ2-3; D may be TRBD2 (5 bases). CDR1 and CDR2 (germline): MNHEY, SVGAGI. This CDR3 comprises 14 residues. V was trimmed by 6 bases and J by 1 base, leaving 11 bases between them. The CDR3 here is CASSLSVGTDTQYF. The CDR3 bases are TGTGCCAGCAGCCTTAGCGTCGGCACAGATACGCAGTATTTT.

The CDR3 reads CASSQGLAISYEQYF. CDR3 bases: TGTGCCAGCAGCCAAGGGCTAGCGATCTCCTACGAGCAGTACTTC. This chain joins TRBV4-2 and TRBJ2-7; possibly TRBD2 for D (6 bases). There are 15 residues in the CDR3. The V gene lost 1 base and the J gene lost 0 bases, with 10 bases spanning the gap. Germline-derived CDR1 and CDR2 are LGHNA and YNFKEQ.

This clonotype was picked up many times. The V and J genes are TRBV19 and TRBJ2-4; 10 positions match TRBD1. The CDR3 spans 16 residues. Germline lookup yields CDR1 LNHDA and CDR2 SQIVND (reference sequence). V shed 3 bases, J shed 6 bases, and the junction held 8 bases outside the gene matches. In DNA, the CDR3 is TGTGCCAGTAGTATTATGGGGACAGGGGAGGGAAACATTCAGTACTTC. The encoded protein is CASSIMGTGEGNIQYF.

The chain has TRBV3-1 and TRBJ2-4; D ambiguous. Germline-derived CDR1 and CDR2 are LGHDT and YNNKEL (reference sequence). The length of the CDR3 is 11 residues. The germline V and J ends were trimmed by 4 bases and 3 bases, with 1 base remaining between them. The DNA of the CDR3 is TGTGCCAGCAGCCTCAAAAACATTCAGTACTTC. This gives the protein CASSLKNIQYF.

The table lists this clonotype with a few counts. This chain uses TRBV10-3 with TRBJ1-1; D remains ambiguous. The ends were cut back, 0 bases at V and 4 bases at J, with 9 bases in the middle. Per the germline V gene, CDR1 is ENHRY and CDR2 is SYGVKD. The CDR3 covers 14 residues. The CDR3 DNA is TGTGCCATCAGTGAGTCCCGCGGTGGCACTGAAGCTTTCTTT. This encodes CAISESRGGTEAFF.